The sequence of this T cell receptor beta chain was determined in a study of naive and memory T cell subsets listed by TCRdb under 2017. Describing the broader study: The study applied an open-source, UMI-based TCR alpha and beta sequencing pipeline to sorted naive and memory peripheral blood T cell subsets. Complete agreement was observed between the functional CMV T cell responses and the IgG serology results. RNA was DNase-treated and reverse transcribed with TCR constant-region primers, mostly using SuperScript III. Overall results and qualifications from the work: Single alpha or beta chain sequences, rather than paired alpha/beta receptors, were used to define clonotypes. RNA-based TCR counts may be affected by expression changes linked to T cell activation and differentiation. No ground truth was available to validate the repertoire findings for the naive and memory subsets. A few larger clonotypes were present in naive repertoires, especially CD8 naive repertoires, and these clonotypes were possibly memory cells re-expressing CD45RA. TCR abundance followed a power law whose exponent differed between naive and memory subsets but was consistent across the three individuals. Once error correction was done, more than 90% of naive TCR sequences showed up just once, which made the naive abundance distributions much steeper than those of the memory subsets. Gini index rose and Shannon and inverse Simpson diversity fell from naive through CM, EM and EMRA in both CD4 and CD8 cells.

Library prep was done by UMI-ligation and nested PCR. An equimolar mix of two oligonucleotides covering both TRBC1 and TRBC2 was used as the beta constant-region primer. Four rounds of PCR were used to amplify ligated cDNA, with nested alpha and beta constant-region primers being used together with the SP2 primer. A single-stranded oligonucleotide containing the SP2 primer and a 12-nucleotide UMI was joined to the 3' end of the cDNA by T4 RNA ligase 1. Incubation of the ligation reaction lasted roughly 20-25 hours at 16 degrees C. To avoid over-amplification, PCR2 was usually performed as a SYBR Green qPCR and halted once a predetermined threshold was reached. All purifications after the first were performed with Agencourt AMPure XP magnetic beads. Libraries were quantified by Qubit and checked on a TapeStation, where a main peak was expected near 650 bp. Sequencing of the pooled libraries was done on an Illumina MiSeq using v2 2x251 paired-end kits, which typically yielded roughly 0.95-2 million reads per sample. Each sample library was pooled at approximately 4 nM, and about 4.5-7.5% PhiX was included to improve cluster recognition. On the authors' methods: Using tag matching that tolerated one base-pair mismatch, Decombinator assigned V and J genes to FASTQ reads that had been processed by Demultiplexor. By using UMIs, Collapsinator corrected both sequencing errors and the frequency errors caused by PCR heterogeneity. CDR3Translator translated TCRs and extracted CDR3s from the conserved cysteine to the FGXG phenylalanine, flagging non-productive sequences. Gini, Shannon entropy and inverse Simpson indices were calculated on repertoires that had been subsampled to equal numbers of UMI-defined TCRs. Within the linear range, a power law was fitted to clonotype abundance distributions using maximum likelihood. For one naive CD8 sample, the pipeline and MIGEC produced similar UMI counts, unique TCR numbers and clonal distributions. In one analysis, naive TCRs that were also found in any memory subset of the same donor were excluded from the naive repertoire. Repertoires were searched for about 7,000 CMV-associated CDR3 sequences compiled from VDJdb and a published dataset. TCRdb ran its own pipeline on the public reads, namely fastp trimming at Q25 and MiXCR clone calling, and kept in-frame beta chains. Rows with one shared CDR3 protein collapse into an entry with the most common genes and DNA. These V and J calls derive from TCRdb rather than the authors' analysis. This sample lists 150,000 or so distinct CDR3 sequences; about 20% were detected once. Less than 0.13% of the sample belongs to the ten largest clones.

After removal of 7 bases from V and 7 bases from J, the junction retains 13 bases not matched to a gene. The CDR3, cysteine through phenylalanine, is 14 amino acids long. The only DNA kept is the CDR3, 42 bases in frame from the first base. For CDR1 and CDR2, the germline V gene lists MNHNS and SASEGT. This clonotype has only a few counts. Its recognized antigen is unknown. No much larger clonotype is one base removed from it; base qualities were not supplied. From the second PCR step on, the TCR alpha and beta chain libraries were amplified in separate reactions. Donor CMV status was determined by IFNgamma production from CD4+ T cells after overnight stimulation of fresh PBMCs with CMV viral lysate. CD4 T cells were positively selected using Miltenyi beads, after which CD8 T cells were positively selected from the CD4-negative fraction. After staining for CD3, CD4, CD8, CD45RA, CD27 and a live/dead dye, cells were sorted on a BD Aria II into four subsets based on CD45RA and CD27. Blood came from a few healthy volunteers, each fractionated into CD4 and CD8 T cells and then into four differentiation subsets. About 110 ml of peripheral blood was taken from each donor, and PBMC were separated by density-gradient centrifugation on Ficoll-Paque PLUS. After sorting, cells were lysed in RLT buffer, RNA was extracted using a Qiagen RNeasy kit, and the extracted RNA was stored at -80 degrees C.

The TCR was taken from a human donor in good health. Sequencing was performed on naive CD4+ T cells from blood. Per the publication, the cell subset or site label means: naive T cells, CD45RA high CD27+. The sequence is built from TRBV6-1 and TRBJ2-7; 7 bases in between match TRBD1. CDR3 loop: CASTRSGTVGEQYF. The sequenced DNA: TGTGCCAGCACCCGCTCCGGGACAGTTGGAGAGCAGTACTTC.